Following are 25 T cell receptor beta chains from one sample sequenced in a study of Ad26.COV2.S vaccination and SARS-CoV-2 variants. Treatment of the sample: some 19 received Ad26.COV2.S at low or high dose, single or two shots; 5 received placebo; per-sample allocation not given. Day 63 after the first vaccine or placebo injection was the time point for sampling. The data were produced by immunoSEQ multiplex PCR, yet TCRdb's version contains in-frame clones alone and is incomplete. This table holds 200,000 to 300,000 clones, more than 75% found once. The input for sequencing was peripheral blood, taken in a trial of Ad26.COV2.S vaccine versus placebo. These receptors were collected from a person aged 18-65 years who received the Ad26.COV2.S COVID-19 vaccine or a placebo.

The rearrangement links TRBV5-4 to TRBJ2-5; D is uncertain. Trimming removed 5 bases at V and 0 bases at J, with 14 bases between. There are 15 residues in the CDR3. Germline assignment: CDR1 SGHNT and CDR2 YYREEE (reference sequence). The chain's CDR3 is CASSFDSTYQETQYF. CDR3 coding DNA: TGTGCCAGCAGTTTTGACTCAACCTACCAAGAGACCCAGTACTTC.

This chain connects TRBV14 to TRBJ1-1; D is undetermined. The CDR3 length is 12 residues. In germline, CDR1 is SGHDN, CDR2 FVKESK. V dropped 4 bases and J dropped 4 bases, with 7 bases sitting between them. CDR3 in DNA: TGTGCCAGCAGCCGATGGGGCACTGAAGCTTTCTTT. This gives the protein CASSRWGTEAFF.

The CDR3 loop reads CASRKGAAGEQYF. Written as DNA, the CDR3 is TGTGCCAGCAGAAAGGGGGCTGCGGGCGAGCAGTACTTC. The chain joins TRBV6-5 to TRBJ2-7, with 7 positions matching TRBD1. The CDR3 covers 13 residues. Germline V gives CDR1 MNHEY, CDR2 SVGAGI. Trimming cost V 6 bases and J 6 bases; bases outside gene matches: 8.

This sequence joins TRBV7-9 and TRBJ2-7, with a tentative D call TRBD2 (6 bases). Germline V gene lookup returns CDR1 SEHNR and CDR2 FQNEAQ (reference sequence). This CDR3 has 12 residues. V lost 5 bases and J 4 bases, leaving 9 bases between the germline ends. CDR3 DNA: TGTGCCAGCAGCACTAGCAGGTACGAGCAGTACTTC. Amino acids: CASSTSRYEQYF.

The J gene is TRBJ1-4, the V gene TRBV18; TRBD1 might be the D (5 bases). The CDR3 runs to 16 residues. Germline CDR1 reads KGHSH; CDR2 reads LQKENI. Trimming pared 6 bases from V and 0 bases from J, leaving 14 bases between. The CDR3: CASSLEGPTTNEKLFF. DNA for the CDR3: TGTGCCAGCTCCCTAGAGGGACCTACAACTAATGAAAAACTGTTTTTT.

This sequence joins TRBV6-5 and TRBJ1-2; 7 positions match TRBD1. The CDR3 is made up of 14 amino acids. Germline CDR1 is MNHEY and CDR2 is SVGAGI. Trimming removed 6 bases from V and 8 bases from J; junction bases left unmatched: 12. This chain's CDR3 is CASSEGQPDRGYTF. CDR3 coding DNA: TGTGCCAGCAGCGAGGGACAGCCCGATCGGGGCTACACCTTC.

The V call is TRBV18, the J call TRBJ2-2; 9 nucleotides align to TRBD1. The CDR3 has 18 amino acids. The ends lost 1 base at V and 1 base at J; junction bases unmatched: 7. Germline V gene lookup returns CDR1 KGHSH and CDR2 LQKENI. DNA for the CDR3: TGTGCCAGCTCACCACTCCCTGGGACAGGGCAGAACACCGGGGAGCTGTTTTTT. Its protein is CASSPLPGTGQNTGELFF.

The CDR3 DNA follows: TGCGCCAGCAGCCAAAGAACCGGGACGGGGGTTTCTGGCGAGCAGTACTTC. Translation gives CASSQRTGTGVSGEQYF. V gene TRBV4-3 combines with J gene TRBJ2-7; maybe TRBD2 (6 bases). V was pared by 2 bases and J by 6 bases, with 23 bases between. The CDR3 totals 17 residues. The germline CDR1 and CDR2 sequences are LGHNA and YSLEER.

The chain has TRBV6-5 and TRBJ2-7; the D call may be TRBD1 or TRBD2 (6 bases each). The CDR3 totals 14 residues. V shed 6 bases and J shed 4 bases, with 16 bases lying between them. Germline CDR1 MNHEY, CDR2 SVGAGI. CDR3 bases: TGTGCCAGCAGCGGGGGAATACAGGGTTACGAGCAGTACTTC. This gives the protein CASSGGIQGYEQYF.

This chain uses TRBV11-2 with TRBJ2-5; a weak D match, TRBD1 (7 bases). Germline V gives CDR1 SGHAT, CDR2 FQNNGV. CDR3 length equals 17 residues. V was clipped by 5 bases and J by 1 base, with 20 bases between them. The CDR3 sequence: CASSPRGPRGLQETQYF. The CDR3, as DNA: TGTGCCAGCAGCCCAAGGGGGCCCCGGGGGCTCCAAGAGACCCAGTACTTC.

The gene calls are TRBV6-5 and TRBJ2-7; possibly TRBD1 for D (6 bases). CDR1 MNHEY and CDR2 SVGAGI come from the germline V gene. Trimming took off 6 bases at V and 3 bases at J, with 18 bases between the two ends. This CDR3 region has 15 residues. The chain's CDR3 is CASSKGGRSFYEQYF. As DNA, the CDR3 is TGTGCCAGCAGCAAAGGGGGACGGTCCTTCTACGAGCAGTACTTC.

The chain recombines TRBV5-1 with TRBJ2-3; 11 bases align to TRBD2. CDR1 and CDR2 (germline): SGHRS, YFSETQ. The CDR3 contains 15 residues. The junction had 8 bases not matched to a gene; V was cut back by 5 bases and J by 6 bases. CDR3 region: CASSLGSGGADTQYF. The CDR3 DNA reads TGCGCCAGCAGTCTAGGTAGCGGGGGGGCGGATACGCAGTATTTT.

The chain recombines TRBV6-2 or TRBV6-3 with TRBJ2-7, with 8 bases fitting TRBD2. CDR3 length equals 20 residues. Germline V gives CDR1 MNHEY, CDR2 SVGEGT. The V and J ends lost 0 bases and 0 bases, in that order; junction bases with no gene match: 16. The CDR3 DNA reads TGTGCCAGCAGTTACTCGCTCACGAAAAATAAAGCGGGGGCCTCCTACGAGCAGTACTTC. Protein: CASSYSLTKNKAGASYEQYF.

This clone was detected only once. For the CDR3, the DNA is TGTGCCAGCAGCTCCACCGGGACCAGCCACTACGAGCAGTACTTC. It encodes CASSSTGTSHYEQYF. V gene TRBV7-6 combines with J gene TRBJ2-7; D may correspond to TRBD1 or TRBD2 (5 bases each). The length of the CDR3 is 15 residues. Trimming removed 4 bases from V and 3 bases from J, with 16 bases in between. Germline V gene data show CDR1 as SGHVS and CDR2 as FNYEAQ.

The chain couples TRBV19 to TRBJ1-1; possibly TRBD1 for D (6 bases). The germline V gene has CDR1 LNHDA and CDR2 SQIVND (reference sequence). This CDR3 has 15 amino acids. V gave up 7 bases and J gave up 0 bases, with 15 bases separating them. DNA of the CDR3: TGTGCCAGTACCCCACAGGGTAGGATGAACACTGAAGCTTTCTTT. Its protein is CASTPQGRMNTEAFF.

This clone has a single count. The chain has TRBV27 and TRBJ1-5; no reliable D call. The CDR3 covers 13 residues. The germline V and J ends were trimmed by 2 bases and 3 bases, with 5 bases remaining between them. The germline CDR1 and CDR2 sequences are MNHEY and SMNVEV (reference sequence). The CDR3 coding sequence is TGTGCCAGCAGTTTAAGTTACAATCAGCCCCAGCATTTT. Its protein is CASSLSYNQPQHF.

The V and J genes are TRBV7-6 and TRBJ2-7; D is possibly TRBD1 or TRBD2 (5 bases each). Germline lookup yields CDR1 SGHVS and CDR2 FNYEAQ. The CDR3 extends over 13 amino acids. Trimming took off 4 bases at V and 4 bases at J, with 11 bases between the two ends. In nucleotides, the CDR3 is TGTGCCAGCAGCTGGGGACCGGAGTACGAGCAGTACTTC. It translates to CASSWGPEYEQYF.

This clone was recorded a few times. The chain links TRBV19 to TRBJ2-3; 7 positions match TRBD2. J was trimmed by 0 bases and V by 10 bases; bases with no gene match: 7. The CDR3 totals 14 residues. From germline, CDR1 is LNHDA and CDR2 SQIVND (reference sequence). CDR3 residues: CATSSGYSTDTQYF. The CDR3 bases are TGTGCCACCTCTAGCGGTTATAGCACAGATACGCAGTATTTT.

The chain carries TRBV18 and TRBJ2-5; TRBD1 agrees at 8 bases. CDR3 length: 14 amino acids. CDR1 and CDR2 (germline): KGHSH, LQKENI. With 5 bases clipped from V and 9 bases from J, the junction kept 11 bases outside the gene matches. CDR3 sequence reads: CASSSQGARTAQYF. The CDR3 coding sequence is TGTGCCAGCTCATCGCAGGGGGCGAGGACGGCCCAGTACTTC.

CDR3: CASRMAGLANEKLFF. CDR3 nucleotides: TGTGCCAGCAGAATGGCAGGCCTTGCTAATGAAAAACTGTTTTTT. The chain is built from TRBV28 and TRBJ1-4; D call uncertain. CDR3 length: 15 amino acids. Germline V gene sequence: CDR1 MDHEN, CDR2 SYDVKM. With 6 bases removed from V and 3 bases from J, the gap between germline ends came to 14 bases.

Here the CDR3 DNA reads TGTGCCAGCAGTCCTCCCGGGACTCCTAGATTGATAAACATTCAGTACTTC. Translated: CASSPPGTPRLINIQYF. This rearrangement joins TRBV28 to TRBJ2-4, with TRBD2 as a possible D gene (6 bases). CDR3 size: 17 residues. Germline values: CDR1 MDHEN, CDR2 SYDVKM. Between the trimmed V and J ends, which lost 5 bases and 6 bases, there was a span of 23 bases.

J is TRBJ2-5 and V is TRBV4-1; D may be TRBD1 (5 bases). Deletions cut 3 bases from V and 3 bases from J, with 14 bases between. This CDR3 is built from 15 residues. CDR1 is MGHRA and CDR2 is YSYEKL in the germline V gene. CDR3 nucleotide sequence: TGCGCCAGCAGCCAGACTGTCACAGGTAAAGAGACCCAGTACTTC. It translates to CASSQTVTGKETQYF.

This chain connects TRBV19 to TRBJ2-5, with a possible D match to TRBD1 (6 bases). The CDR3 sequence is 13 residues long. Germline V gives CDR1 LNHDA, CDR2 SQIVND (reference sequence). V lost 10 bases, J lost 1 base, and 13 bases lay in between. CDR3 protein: CATAGTLQETQYF. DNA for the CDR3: TGTGCCACCGCCGGGACACTCCAAGAGACCCAGTACTTC.

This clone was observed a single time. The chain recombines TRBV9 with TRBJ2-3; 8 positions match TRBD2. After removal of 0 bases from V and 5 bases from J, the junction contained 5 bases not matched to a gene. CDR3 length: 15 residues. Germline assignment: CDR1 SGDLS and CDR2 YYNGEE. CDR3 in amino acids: CASSVGRGGRDTQYF. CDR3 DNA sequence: TGTGCCAGCAGCGTAGGCCGGGGGGGCCGAGATACGCAGTATTTT.

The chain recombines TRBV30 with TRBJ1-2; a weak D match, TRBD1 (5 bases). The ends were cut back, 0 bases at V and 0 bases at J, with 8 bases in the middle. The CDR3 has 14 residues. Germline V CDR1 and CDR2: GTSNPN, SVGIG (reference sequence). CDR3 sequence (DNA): TGTGCCTGGAGTGTCGGGGACCCTAACTATGGCTACACCTTC. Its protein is CAWSVGDPNYGYTF.